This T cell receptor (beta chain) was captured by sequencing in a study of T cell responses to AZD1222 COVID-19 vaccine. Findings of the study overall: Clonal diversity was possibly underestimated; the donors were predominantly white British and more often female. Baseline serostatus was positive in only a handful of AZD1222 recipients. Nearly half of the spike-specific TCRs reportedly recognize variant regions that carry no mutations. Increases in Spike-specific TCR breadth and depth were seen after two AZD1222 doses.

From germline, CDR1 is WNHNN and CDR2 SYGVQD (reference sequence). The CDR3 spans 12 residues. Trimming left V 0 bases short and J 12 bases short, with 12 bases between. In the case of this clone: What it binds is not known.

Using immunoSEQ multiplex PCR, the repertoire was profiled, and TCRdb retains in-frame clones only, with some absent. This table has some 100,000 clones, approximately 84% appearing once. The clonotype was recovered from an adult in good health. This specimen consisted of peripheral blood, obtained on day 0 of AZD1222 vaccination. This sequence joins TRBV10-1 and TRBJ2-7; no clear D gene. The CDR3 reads CASSESSKRLYF. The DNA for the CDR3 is TGCGCCAGCAGTGAGTCGAGCAAAAGGCTGTACTTC.